Only one count was recorded for the clone carrying this T cell receptor (beta chain). This entry belongs to a study of shared clonotypes between healthy human individuals. The naive CD8 subset, CD45RO-negative cells positively selected for CCR7, excluded terminally differentiated effector memory CD45RA+ cells. Deep was the level used in running the assay. Produced via immunoSEQ multiplex PCR; TCRdb's table is partial and in-frame only. Of around 2,000,000 clones detected, just under 95% appear once; the ten largest clones hold 0.9% to 1.3%. Germline loops: CDR1 SEHNR, CDR2 FQNEAQ (reference sequence). This CDR3 contains 15 residues. Trimming removed 2 bases from V and 7 bases from J; junction bases left unmatched: 8.

This sequence joins TRBV7-9 and TRBJ2-1; 7 bases fit TRBD2. The source of this sequence is a man younger than 30 in good health. Sample: naive CD8+ T cells sorted from blood. For the CDR3, the DNA is TGTGCCAGCAGCTTAAGGGCGGGAGCAAAGAATGAGCAGTTCTTC. It is translated as CASSLRAGAKNEQFF.